These T cell receptor beta chains were read from a single sample in a study of breast tumors, draining lymph nodes, adjacent tissues. TCRdb analysed the multiplex PCR reads with MiXCR anew, one entry per CDR3 protein. Of about 220,000 distinct CDR3 sequences in the sample, less than 35% were seen once. Specimen: axillary lymph node tissue. These receptor sequences come from a female donor with breast cancer. Some clones in this sample may be carry-over from other donors' samples. Each CDR3 is given with its conserved first and last residue. A D gene is named only where the DNA matches it firmly. Not every row has a clone size; where given, it reads once, few, many or a size class.

size,V,D,J,CDR3,DNA
many,TRBV7-2,TRBD1,TRBJ2-7,CASSFSGTGGEQYF,TGTGCCAGCAGCTTCTCCGGGACAGGGGGCGAGCAGTACTTC
.,TRBV7-4,.,TRBJ2-2,CASSSPDSWELFF,TGTGCCAGCAGCTCCCCGGACTCGTGGGAGCTGTTTTTT
.,TRBV24-1,.,TRBJ2-3,CATSDWGTDTQYF,TGTGCCACCAGTGATTGGGGTACAGATACGCAGTATTTT
many,TRBV2,.,TRBJ2-7,CASTGQSYEQYF,TGTGCCAGCACTGGACAGTCCTACGAGCAGTACTTC
.,TRBV19,TRBD1,TRBJ1-5,CASSTGTGGPGQPQHF,TGTGCCAGTAGTACCGGGACAGGGGGACCTGGACAGCCCCAGCATTTT
.,TRBV6-6,TRBD2,TRBJ2-7,CASAGLAGVQQYF,TGTGCCAGCGCGGGACTAGCGGGAGTCCAGCAGTACTTC
.,TRBV7-8,.,TRBJ1-6,CASSQGVSSGLAGESPLHF,TGTGCCAGCAGCCAAGGAGTCTCCTCGGGACTAGCGGGCGAATCACCCCTCCACTTT
many,TRBV5-1,.,TRBJ2-2,CASSFPGSSGELFF,TGCGCCAGCAGCTTCCCCGGCTCATCCGGGGAGCTGTTTTTT
many,TRBV4-1,.,TRBJ2-3,CASKPMGGTDTQYF,TGCGCCAGCAAACCGATGGGCGGGACAGATACGCAGTATTTT
few,TRBV28,.,TRBJ1-6,CASSFVGRRNSPLHF,TGTGCCAGCAGTTTCGTGGGGCGAAGGAATTCACCCCTCCACTTT
.,TRBV7-8,TRBD2,TRBJ2-7,CASSARLAGDRSYEQYF,TGTGCCAGCAGCGCCAGACTAGCGGGGGACCGCTCCTACGAGCAGTACTTC
many,TRBV7-2,.,TRBJ1-3,CASSPPGASGNTIYF,TGTGCCAGCAGCCCACCTGGCGCCTCTGGAAACACCATATATTTT
.,TRBV3-1,TRBD1,TRBJ2-3,CASSQDPVTTGGTDTQYF,TGTGCCAGCAGCCAAGATCCTGTGACAACAGGGGGCACAGATACGCAGTATTTT
few,TRBV18,TRBD1,TRBJ1-5,CASSREKGADQPQHF,TGTGCCAGCTCACGAGAGAAGGGGGCTGATCAGCCCCAGCATTTT
medium-sized,TRBV24-1,TRBD1,TRBJ1-5,CATSDGTGGQPQHF,TGTGCCACCAGTGATGGGACAGGGGGGCAGCCCCAGCATTTT
many,TRBV6-1,.,TRBJ2-6,CASSGTTSGANVLTF,TGTGCCAGCAGTGGCACCACCTCTGGGGCCAACGTCCTGACTTTC
many,TRBV6-1,TRBD1,TRBJ1-2,CASSRDRGGYGYTF,TGTGCCAGCAGCCGCGACAGGGGAGGCTATGGCTACACCTTC
.,TRBV5-4,TRBD2,TRBJ2-1,CASFDLAGRGEQFF,TGTGCCAGCTTCGACTTAGCGGGGAGAGGTGAGCAGTTCTTC
few,TRBV25-1,.,TRBJ1-1,CASRLQGNTEAFF,TGTGCCAGCAGGCTACAGGGGAACACTGAAGCTTTCTTT
.,TRBV24-1,TRBD1,TRBJ1-2,CATSPGQGNKGYTF,TGTGCCACCAGCCCGGGACAGGGTAATAAGGGCTACACCTTC
.,TRBV5-1,.,TRBJ2-2,CASSLGFSYEQGNTGELFF,TGCGCCAGCAGCTTGGGCTTCTCCTACGAGCAGGGAAACACCGGGGAGCTGTTTTTT
many,TRBV5-8,.,TRBJ1-5,CASSVDSSAATEHF,TGTGCCAGCAGCGTCGACAGTTCCGCTGCAACTGAACATTTT
many,TRBV29-1,TRBD1,TRBJ1-2,CSVLLQGAKGYGYTF,TGCAGCGTTCTACTACAGGGGGCAAAAGGTTATGGCTACACCTTC
many,TRBV11-2,.,TRBJ2-1,CASSPASPYNEQFF,TGTGCCAGCAGCCCAGCTAGCCCCTACAATGAGCAGTTCTTC
many,TRBV13,.,TRBJ1-3,CASSLIGNTIYF,TGTGCCAGCAGCTTAATTGGAAACACCATATATTTT
many,TRBV4-1,.,TRBJ1-3,CASSLLTGVSGNTIYF,TGCGCCAGCAGCCTACTGACGGGTGTCTCTGGAAACACCATATATTTT
many,TRBV10-3,.,TRBJ1-2,CAISERGGYGYTF,TGTGCCATCAGTGAAAGGGGTGGATATGGCTACACCTTC
.,TRBV20-1,TRBD2,TRBJ2-3,CSARVKGLAGGRGTQYF,TGCAGTGCTAGAGTAAAGGGACTAGCGGGGGGGAGGGGTACGCAGTATTTT
.,TRBV7-6,.,TRBJ2-7,CASSSDSSRYDQYF,TGTGCCAGCAGCTCAGACAGTAGCCGCTACGATCAGTACTTC
.,TRBV2,.,TRBJ2-2,CASSAYGELFF,TGTGCCAGCAGCGCGTATGGGGAGCTGTTTTTT
many,TRBV5-6,TRBD2,TRBJ2-5,CASSAVTSGSQETQYF,TGTGCCAGCAGCGCGGTAACTAGCGGGAGCCAAGAGACCCAGTACTTC
many,TRBV7-2,.,TRBJ2-2,CASSLVSTGELFF,TGTGCCAGCAGCTTAGTCTCAACCGGGGAGCTGTTTTTT
many,TRBV7-2,.,TRBJ1-2,CASSSRGGGIYGYTF,TGTGCCAGCAGCTCCAGGGGTGGGGGAATCTATGGCTACACCTTC
many,TRBV6-5,.,TRBJ1-4,CASRPTATNEKLFF,TGTGCCAGCAGGCCCACGGCAACTAATGAAAAACTGTTTTTT
many,TRBV19,TRBD1,TRBJ1-6,CASSSRTGPNSPLHF,TGTGCCAGTAGTTCGAGGACAGGGCCCAATTCACCCCTCCACTTT
many,TRBV4-3,.,TRBJ1-5,CASSQEPGPQPQHF,TGCGCCAGCAGCCAAGAACCAGGCCCTCAGCCCCAGCATTTT
few,TRBV6-1,.,TRBJ2-2,CASSELIRIGELFF,TGTGCCAGCAGTGAATTGATTAGAATCGGGGAGCTGTTTTTT
many,TRBV20-1,.,TRBJ1-5,CSARNFNQPQHF,TGCAGTGCTAGAAATTTCAATCAGCCCCAGCATTTT
.,TRBV10-3,.,TRBJ1-1,CAISIESEREAFF,TGTGCCATCAGTATCGAATCCGAGAGGGAAGCTTTCTTT
.,TRBV24-1,TRBD2,TRBJ2-3,CATSATGTSGRRTDTQYF,TGTGCCACCAGTGCTACTGGGACTAGCGGGAGAAGGACAGATACGCAGTATTTT
few,TRBV7-2,.,TRBJ2-2,CASSRPGTGELFF,TGTGCCAGCAGCCGACCCGGGACAGGGGAGCTGTTTTTT
many,TRBV6-5,TRBD1,TRBJ2-7,CASSRNLPGQGYEQYF,TGTGCCAGCAGCCGAAACCTACCGGGACAGGGGTACGAGCAGTACTTC
many,TRBV11-2,.,TRBJ2-2,CASSSEWSFGELFF,TGTGCCAGCAGCTCAGAATGGAGTTTCGGGGAGCTGTTTTTT
many,TRBV20-1,.,TRBJ2-3,CSASEGYLSTDTQYF,TGCAGTGCTAGCGAGGGCTACCTTAGCACAGATACGCAGTATTTT
.,TRBV25-1,.,TRBJ2-1,CASALEGLLNEQFF,TGTGCCAGTGCCCTTGAGGGACTCCTCAATGAGCAGTTCTTC
.,TRBV6-5,TRBD1,TRBJ1-5,CASSYSTGSQPQHF,TGTGCCAGCAGTTACTCGACAGGGAGTCAGCCCCAGCATTTT
few,TRBV7-9,.,TRBJ2-4,CASSRETGGGKNIQYF,TGTGCCAGCAGTAGAGAGACAGGTGGAGGCAAAAACATTCAGTACTTC
few,TRBV19,TRBD1,TRBJ2-4,CASSSGGGGNIQYF,TGTGCCAGTAGTTCAGGGGGTGGTGGAAACATTCAGTACTTC
many,TRBV20-1,.,TRBJ1-6,CSAREMGAGGSPLHF,TGCAGTGCTAGAGAGATGGGGGCAGGAGGTTCACCCCTCCACTTT
.,TRBV2,TRBD2,TRBJ2-1,CASREEGRTSSHEQFF,TGTGCCAGCAGGGAGGAAGGGCGGACTAGCAGCCATGAGCAGTTCTTC
.,TRBV28,.,TRBJ1-6,CASRIGSSYNSPLHF,TGTGCCAGCAGAATTGGGAGCTCCTATAATTCACCCCTCCACTTT
many,TRBV3-1,TRBD1,TRBJ1-3,CASSPLGQANTIYF,TGTGCCAGCAGCCCCCTTGGACAGGCAAACACCATATATTTT
many,TRBV4-1,.,TRBJ2-7,CASSQAPRGVYEQYF,TGCGCCAGCAGCCAAGCTCCTAGAGGAGTTTACGAGCAGTACTTC
many,TRBV2,TRBD2,TRBJ2-1,CASSPSSGGANEQFF,TGTGCCAGCAGTCCCTCTAGCGGGGGGGCCAATGAGCAGTTCTTC